This section outlines one T cell receptor (beta chain) sequence together with its context. The antigen is unknown. This is likely a read error, given that the CDR3 carries no conserved phenylalanine or tryptophan at its end. TCRdb called the PCR reads again in MiXCR, with one record for every CDR3 protein. The table includes approximately 550,000 distinct CDR3 sequences, around 23% detected once. This entry comes from a study of molecular identifiers for immune sequencing clone quantification. Overall study context: With replicates, the RNA of around 18,000 or 91,000 naive CD8 cells was split five ways and four were sequenced.

This CDR3 has 15 residues. CDR1 MNHNS and CDR2 SASEGT come from the germline V gene. V lost 1 base, J lost 3 bases, and 12 bases lay in between. Broader study findings: Effector cells had over 99% of their molecules in clones above 20 RNA copies, while naive cells had under 1%. Spiked Jurkat TCR RNA equal to one cell could reportedly be picked out among approximately 980,000 naive cells.

The rearrangement links TRBV6-1 to TRBJ1-1, with D unclear. The TCR comes from a human donor in good health. Some libraries in this study had Jurkat cell RNA spiked in. Sequences were obtained from naive CD8+ T cells from blood, with Jurkat cell RNA spiked in. Subset here: FACS-sorted CD8+CD4-CCR7+CD45RA+ naive T cells. The CDR3 DNA is TGTGCCAGCAGTGAAGGGGATAGTCGAGACACTGAAGCTTTCTAT. Residues: CASSEGDSRDTEAFY.